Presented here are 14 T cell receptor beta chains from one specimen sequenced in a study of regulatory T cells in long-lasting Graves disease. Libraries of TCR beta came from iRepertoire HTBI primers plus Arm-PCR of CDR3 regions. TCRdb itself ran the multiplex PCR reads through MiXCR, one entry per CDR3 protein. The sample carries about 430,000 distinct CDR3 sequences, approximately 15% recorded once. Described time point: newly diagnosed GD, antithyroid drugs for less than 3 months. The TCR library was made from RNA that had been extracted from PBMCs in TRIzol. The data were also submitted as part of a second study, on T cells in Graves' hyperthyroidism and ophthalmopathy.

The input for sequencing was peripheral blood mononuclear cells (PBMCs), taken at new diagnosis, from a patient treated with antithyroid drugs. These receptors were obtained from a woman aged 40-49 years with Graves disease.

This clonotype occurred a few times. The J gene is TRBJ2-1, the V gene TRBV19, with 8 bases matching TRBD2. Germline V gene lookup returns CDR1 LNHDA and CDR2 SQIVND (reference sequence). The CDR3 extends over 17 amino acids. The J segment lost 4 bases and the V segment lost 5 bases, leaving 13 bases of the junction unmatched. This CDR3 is CASSHQGGTRLYNEQFF. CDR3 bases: TGTGCCAGTAGTCATCAGGGCGGGACTAGACTGTACAATGAGCAGTTCTTC. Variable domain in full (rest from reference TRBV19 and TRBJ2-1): DGGITQSPKYLFRKEGQNVTLSCEQNLNHDAMYWYRQDPGQGLRLIYYSQIVNDFQKGDIAEGYSVSREKKESFPLTVTSAQKNPTAFYLCASSHQGGTRLYNEQFFGPGTRLTVL.

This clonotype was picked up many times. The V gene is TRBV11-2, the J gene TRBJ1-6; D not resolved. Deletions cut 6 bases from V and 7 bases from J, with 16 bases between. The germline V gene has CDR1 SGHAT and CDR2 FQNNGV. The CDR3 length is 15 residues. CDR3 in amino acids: CASRTFGKRNSPLHF. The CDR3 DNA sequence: TGTGCCAGCAGAACGTTCGGCAAAAGGAATTCACCCCTCCACTTT.

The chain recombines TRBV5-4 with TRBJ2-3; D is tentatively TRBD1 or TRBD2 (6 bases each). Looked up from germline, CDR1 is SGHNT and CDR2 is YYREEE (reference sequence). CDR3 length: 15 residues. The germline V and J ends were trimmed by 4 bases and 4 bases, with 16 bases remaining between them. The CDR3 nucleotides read TGTGCCAGCAGCCCCCCTGGGGGGCGTGCAGATACGCAGTATTTT. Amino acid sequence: CASSPPGGRADTQYF.

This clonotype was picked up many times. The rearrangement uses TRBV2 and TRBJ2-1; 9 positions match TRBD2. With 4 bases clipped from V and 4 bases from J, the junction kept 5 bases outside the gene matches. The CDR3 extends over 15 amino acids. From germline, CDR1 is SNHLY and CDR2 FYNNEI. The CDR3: CASSVQAGGYNEQFF. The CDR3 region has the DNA TGTGCCAGCAGTGTCCAAGCGGGAGGATACAATGAGCAGTTCTTC.

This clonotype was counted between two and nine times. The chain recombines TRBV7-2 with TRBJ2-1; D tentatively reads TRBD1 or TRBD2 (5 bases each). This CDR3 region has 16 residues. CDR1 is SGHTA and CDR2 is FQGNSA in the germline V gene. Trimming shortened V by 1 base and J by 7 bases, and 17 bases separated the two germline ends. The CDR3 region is CASSLDGGYLGNEQFF. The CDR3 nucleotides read TGTGCCAGCAGCTTAGATGGGGGATATCTCGGGAATGAGCAGTTCTTC.

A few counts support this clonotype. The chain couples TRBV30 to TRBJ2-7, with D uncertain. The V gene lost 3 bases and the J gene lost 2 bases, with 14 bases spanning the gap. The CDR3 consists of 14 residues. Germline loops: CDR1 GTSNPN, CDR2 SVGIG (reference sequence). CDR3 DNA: TGTGCCTGGAGGGCTCGAACGATCGCCTACGAGCAGTACTTC. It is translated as CAWRARTIAYEQYF.

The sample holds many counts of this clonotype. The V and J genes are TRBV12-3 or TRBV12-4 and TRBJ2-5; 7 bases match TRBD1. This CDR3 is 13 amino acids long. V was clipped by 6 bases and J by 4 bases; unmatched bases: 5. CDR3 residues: CASSLTGPETQYF. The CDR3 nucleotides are TGTGCCAGCAGCTTGACAGGGCCAGAGACCCAGTACTTC.

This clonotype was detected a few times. The CDR3: CASSITGTNTEAFF. CDR3 sequence (DNA): TGTGCCAGCAGCATCACCGGGACAAACACTGAAGCTTTCTTT. The chain uses TRBV9 and TRBJ1-1; D is perhaps TRBD1 (6 bases). CDR1 is SGDLS and CDR2 is YYNGEE in the germline V gene. This CDR3 has 14 residues. The V end was cut by 4 bases, the J end by 2 bases, with 12 bases between.

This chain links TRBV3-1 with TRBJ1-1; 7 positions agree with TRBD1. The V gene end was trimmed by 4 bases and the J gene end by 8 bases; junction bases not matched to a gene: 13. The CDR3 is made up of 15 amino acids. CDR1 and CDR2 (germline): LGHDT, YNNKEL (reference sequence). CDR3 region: CASSLVGGGGGEAFF. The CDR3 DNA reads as TGTGCCAGCAGCCTCGTAGGGGGCGGGGGAGGAGAAGCTTTCTTT. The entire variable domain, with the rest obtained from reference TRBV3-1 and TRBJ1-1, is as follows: DTAVSQTPKYLVTQMGNDKSIKCEQNLGHDTMYWYKQDSKKFLKIMFSYNNKELIINETVPNRFSPKSPDKAHLNLHINSLELGDSAVYFCASSLVGGGGGEAFFGQGTRLTVV.

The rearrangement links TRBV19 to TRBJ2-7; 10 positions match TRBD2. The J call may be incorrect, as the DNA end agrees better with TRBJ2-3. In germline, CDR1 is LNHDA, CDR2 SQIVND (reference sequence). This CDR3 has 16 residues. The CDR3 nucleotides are TGTGCCAGTAGTTGGCTAGCGGGAGAGGTGGCAGATACGCAGTATTTT. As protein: CASSWLAGEVADTQYF.

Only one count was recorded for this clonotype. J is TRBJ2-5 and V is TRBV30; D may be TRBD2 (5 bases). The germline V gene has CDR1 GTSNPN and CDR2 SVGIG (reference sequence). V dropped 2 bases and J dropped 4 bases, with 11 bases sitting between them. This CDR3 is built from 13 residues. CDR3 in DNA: TGTGCCTGGAGTCTGAGGGATGGAGAGACCCAGTACTTC. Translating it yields CAWSLRDGETQYF.

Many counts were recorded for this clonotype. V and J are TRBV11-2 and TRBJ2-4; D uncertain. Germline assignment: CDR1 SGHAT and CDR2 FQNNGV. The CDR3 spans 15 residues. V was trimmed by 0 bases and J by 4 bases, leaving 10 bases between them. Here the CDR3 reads CASSLDYGQKNIQYF. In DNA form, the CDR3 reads TGTGCCAGCAGCTTAGATTATGGGCAGAAAAACATTCAGTACTTC.

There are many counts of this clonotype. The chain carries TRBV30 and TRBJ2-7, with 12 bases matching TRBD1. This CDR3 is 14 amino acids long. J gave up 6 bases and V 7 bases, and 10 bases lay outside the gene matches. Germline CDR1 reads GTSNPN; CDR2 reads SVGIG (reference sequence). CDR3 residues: CALNPGTGGSEQYF. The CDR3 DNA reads TGTGCCTTAAACCCCGGGACAGGGGGCAGCGAGCAGTACTTC.

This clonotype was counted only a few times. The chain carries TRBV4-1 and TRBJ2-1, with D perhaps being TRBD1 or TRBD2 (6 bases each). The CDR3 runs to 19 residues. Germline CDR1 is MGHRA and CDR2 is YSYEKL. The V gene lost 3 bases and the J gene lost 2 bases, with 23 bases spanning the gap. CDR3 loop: CASSHPGGVNSGTYNEQFF. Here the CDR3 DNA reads TGCGCCAGCAGCCACCCTGGGGGCGTTAATAGCGGCACCTACAATGAGCAGTTCTTC.